This TCR beta chain was recovered during a study of human T cells and chemical hapten exposure. The wider study: Among samples, TCR yields varied mainly because of small differences in pooled library volume.

V was clipped by 2 bases and J by 1 base, with 11 bases between them. This CDR3 region has 16 residues. Per germline, CDR1 SGHTA and CDR2 FQGNSA. TCRdb re-analysed the RACE reads in MiXCR, keeping a single row per CDR3 protein. The table has tens of thousands of distinct CDR3 sequences, around 30% seen once. Time point denoted: patch test 1, 2 weeks after DPC sensitization. Documented treatment: therapeutic diphenylcyclopropenone sensitization with weekly scalp DPC. The clonotype comes from a middle-aged man with alopecia areata. Some clones in this sample may be carry-over from other donors' samples. The chain has TRBV7-2 and TRBJ1-4; the D is unclear. The specimen comprised whole blood, sampled in connection with sensitization to the hapten diphenylcyclopropenone (DPC). The CDR3 protein is CASSLQSGLTNEKLFF. CDR3 DNA sequence: TGTGCCAGCAGCTTACAATCCGGGCTAACTAATGAAAAACTGTTTTTT.